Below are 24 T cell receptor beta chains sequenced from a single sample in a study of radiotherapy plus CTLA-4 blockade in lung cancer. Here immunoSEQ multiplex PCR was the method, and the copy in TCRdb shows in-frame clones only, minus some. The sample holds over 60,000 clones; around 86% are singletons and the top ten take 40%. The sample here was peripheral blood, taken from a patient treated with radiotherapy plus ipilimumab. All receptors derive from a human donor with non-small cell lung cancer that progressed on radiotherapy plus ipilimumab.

In DNA, the CDR3 is TGTGCCAGCAGACCACAGGTCTACGAGCAGTACTTC. Encoded protein: CASRPQVYEQYF. The chain is built from TRBV2 and TRBJ2-7, with D perhaps TRBD1 (5 bases). Trimming left V 6 bases short and J 3 bases short, with 9 bases between. Looked up from germline, CDR1 is SNHLY and CDR2 is FYNNEI. This CDR3 contains 12 residues.

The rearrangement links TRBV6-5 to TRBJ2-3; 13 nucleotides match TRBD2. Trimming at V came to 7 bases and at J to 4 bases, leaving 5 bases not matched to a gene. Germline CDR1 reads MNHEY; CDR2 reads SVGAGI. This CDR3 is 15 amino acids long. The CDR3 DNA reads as TGTGCCAGCAAAAGACTAGCGGGAGGCTCAGATACGCAGTATTTT. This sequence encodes CASKRLAGGSDTQYF.

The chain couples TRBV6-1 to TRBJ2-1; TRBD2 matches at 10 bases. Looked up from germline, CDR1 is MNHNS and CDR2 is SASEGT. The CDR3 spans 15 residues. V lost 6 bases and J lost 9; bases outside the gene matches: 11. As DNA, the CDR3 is TGTGCCAGCAGAGGCCTAGCGGGAGTATTAGGTGAGCAGTTCTTC. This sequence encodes CASRGLAGVLGEQFF.

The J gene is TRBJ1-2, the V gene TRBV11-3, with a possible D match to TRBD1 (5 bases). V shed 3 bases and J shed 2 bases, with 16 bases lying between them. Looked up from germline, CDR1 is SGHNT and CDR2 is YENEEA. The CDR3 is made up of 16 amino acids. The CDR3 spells CASSFPGEGINYGYTF. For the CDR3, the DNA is TGTGCCAGCAGCTTTCCGGGGGAGGGGATAAACTATGGCTACACCTTC.

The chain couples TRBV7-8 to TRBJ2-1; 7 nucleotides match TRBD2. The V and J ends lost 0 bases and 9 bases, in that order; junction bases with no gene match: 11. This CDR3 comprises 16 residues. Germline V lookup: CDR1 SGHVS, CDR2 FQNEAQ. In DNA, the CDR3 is TGTGCCAGCAGCTTAGCGCCTGTGGCGGGAGCTATTGAGCAGTTCTTC. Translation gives CASSLAPVAGAIEQFF.

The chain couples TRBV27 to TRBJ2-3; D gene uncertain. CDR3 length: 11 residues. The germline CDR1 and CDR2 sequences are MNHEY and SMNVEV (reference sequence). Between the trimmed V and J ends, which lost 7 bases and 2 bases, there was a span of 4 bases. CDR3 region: CASKVTDTQYF. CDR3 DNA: TGTGCCAGCAAGGTCACAGATACGCAGTATTTT.

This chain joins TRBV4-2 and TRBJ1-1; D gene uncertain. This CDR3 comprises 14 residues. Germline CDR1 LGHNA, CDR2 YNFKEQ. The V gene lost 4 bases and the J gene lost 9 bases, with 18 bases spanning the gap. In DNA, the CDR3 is TGTGCCAGCAGCCTTTCTCCCCGGGAGATAAAAGCTTTCTTT. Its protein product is CASSLSPREIKAFF.

The CDR3 region is CASSELAGGVDTQYF. Written as DNA, the CDR3 is TGTGCCAGCAGTGAGCTAGCGGGAGGGGTGGATACGCAGTATTTT. This chain uses TRBV2 with TRBJ2-3; 12 nucleotides agree with TRBD2. Germline V gene sequence: CDR1 SNHLY, CDR2 FYNNEI. The V gene end was trimmed by 3 bases and the J gene end by 6 bases; junction bases not matched to a gene: 4. This CDR3 spans 15 amino acids.

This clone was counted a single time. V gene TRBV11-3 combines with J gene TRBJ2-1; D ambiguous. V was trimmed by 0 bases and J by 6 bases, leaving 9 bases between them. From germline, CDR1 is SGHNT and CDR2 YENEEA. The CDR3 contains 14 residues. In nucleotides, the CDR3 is TGTGCCAGCAGCTTAGATGTCAGAAGCAATGAGCAGTTCTTC. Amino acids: CASSLDVRSNEQFF.

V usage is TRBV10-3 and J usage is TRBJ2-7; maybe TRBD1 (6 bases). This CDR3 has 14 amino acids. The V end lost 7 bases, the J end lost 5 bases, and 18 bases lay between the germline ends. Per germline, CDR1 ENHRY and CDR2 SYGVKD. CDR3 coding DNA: TGTGCCATCAACCAGGGGATCGCAGGGAACGAGCAGTACTTC. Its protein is CAINQGIAGNEQYF.

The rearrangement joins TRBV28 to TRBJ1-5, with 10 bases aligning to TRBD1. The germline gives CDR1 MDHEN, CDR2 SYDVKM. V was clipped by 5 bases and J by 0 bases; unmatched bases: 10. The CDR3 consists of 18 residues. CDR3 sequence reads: CASSLLGTGVSSNQPQHF. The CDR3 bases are TGTGCCAGCAGTCTCCTCGGGACAGGGGTTAGTAGCAATCAGCCCCAGCATTTT.

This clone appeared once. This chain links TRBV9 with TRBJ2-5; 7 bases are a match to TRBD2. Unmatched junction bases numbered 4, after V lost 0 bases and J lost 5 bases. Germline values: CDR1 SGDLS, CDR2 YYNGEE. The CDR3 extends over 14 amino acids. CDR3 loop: CASSVAGGGETQYF. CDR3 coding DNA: TGTGCCAGCAGCGTAGCCGGGGGAGGGGAGACCCAGTACTTC.

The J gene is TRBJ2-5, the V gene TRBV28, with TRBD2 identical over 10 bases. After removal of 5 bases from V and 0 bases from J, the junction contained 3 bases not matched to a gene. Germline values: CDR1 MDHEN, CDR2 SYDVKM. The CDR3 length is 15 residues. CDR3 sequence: CASSTGTSDQETQYF. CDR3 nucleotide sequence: TGTGCCAGCAGTACTGGGACTAGCGACCAAGAGACCCAGTACTTC.

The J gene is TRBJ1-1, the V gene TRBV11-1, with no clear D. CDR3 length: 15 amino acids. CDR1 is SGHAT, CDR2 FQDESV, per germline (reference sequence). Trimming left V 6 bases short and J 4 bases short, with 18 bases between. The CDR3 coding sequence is TGTGCCAGCAGTCCCCCCCGGACCCTCGGCACTGAAGCTTTCTTT. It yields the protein CASSPPRTLGTEAFF.

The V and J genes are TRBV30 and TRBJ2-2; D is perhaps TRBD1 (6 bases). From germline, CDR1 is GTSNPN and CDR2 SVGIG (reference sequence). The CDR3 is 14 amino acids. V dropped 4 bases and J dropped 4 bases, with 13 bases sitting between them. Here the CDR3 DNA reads TGTGCCTGGACTCCCGTCAGGGGCACCGGGGAGCTGTTTTTT. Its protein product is CAWTPVRGTGELFF.

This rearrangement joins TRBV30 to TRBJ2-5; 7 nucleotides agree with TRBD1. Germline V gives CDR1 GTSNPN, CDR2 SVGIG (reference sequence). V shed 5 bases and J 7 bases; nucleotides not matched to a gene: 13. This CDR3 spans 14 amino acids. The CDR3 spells CAWSGTADLVTQYF. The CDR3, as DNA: TGTGCCTGGTCTGGGACAGCTGATTTAGTGACCCAGTACTTC.

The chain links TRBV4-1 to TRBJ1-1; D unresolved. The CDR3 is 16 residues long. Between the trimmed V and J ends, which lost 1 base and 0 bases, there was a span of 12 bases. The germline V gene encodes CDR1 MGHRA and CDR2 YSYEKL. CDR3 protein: CASSQGPGFMNTEAFF. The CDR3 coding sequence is TGCGCCAGCAGCCAAGGCCCGGGCTTTATGAACACTGAAGCTTTCTTT.

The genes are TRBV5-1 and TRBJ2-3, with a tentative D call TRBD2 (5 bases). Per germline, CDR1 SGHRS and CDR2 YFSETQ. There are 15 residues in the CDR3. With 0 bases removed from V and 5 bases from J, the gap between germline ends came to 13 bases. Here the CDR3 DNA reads TGCGCCAGCAGCTTGGGAGGGCATGCTGGAGATACGCAGTATTTT. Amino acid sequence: CASSLGGHAGDTQYF.

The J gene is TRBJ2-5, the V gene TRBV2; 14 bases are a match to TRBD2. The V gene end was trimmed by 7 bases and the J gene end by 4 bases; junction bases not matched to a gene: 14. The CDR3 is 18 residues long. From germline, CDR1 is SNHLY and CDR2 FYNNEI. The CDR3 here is CASNTVTSGRARAETQYF. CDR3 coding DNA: TGTGCCAGCAACACGGTGACTAGCGGGAGGGCCAGGGCAGAGACCCAGTACTTC.

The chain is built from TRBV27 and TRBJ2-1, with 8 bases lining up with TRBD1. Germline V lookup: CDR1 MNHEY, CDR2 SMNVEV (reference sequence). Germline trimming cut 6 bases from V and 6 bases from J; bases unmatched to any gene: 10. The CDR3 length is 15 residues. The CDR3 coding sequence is TGTGCCAGCAGCCCGAACCCGACAGGGGTCAATGAGCAGTTCTTC. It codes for CASSPNPTGVNEQFF.

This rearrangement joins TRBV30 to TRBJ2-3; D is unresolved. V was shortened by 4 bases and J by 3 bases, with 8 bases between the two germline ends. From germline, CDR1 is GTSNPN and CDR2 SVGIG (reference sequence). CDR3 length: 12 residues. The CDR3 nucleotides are TGTGCCTGGACTAACACGACAGATACGCAGTATTTT. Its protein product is CAWTNTTDTQYF.

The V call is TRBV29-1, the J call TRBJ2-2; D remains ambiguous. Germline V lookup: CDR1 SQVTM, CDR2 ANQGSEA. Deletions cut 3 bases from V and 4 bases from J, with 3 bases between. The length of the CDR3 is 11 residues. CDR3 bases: TGCAGCGTTGATCTCACCGGGGAGCTGTTTTTT. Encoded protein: CSVDLTGELFF.

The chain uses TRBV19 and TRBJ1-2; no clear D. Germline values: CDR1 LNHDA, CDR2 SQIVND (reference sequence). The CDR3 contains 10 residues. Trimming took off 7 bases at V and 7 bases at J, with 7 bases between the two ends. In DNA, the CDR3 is TGTGCCAGTACGGGGTCTGGCTACACCTTC. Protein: CASTGSGYTF.

The DNA for the CDR3 is TGTGCCAGCACCACCAAACTGGACAGTTCCACAGATACGCAGTATTTT. Translated: CASTTKLDSSTDTQYF. This rearrangement joins TRBV5-4 to TRBJ2-3, with D perhaps matching TRBD1 (6 bases). The V end lost 6 bases, the J end lost 2 bases, and 19 bases lay between the germline ends. This CDR3 comprises 16 residues. Germline V gene sequence: CDR1 SGHNT, CDR2 YYREEE (reference sequence).